This note documents a single T cell receptor beta chain sequence. Related graft donors supplied nonmyeloablative bone marrow transplants, and mixed chimerism was transient. Unstimulated regulatory T cells (CD4+CD25+CD127-), CD4+CD25- non-regulatory cells, CD4 and CD8 cells were FACS-sorted from thawed PBMCs. The data are from a study of Tregs in tolerant kidney transplant recipients. Some clones are missing from TCRdb's copy, which holds only in-frame ones; the method was immunoSEQ multiplex PCR. The data show 65,000 or so clones, with around 87% seen just once and 3.8% held by the top ten. In germline, CDR1 is SGHDT, CDR2 YYEEEE. V lost 4 bases to trimming and J lost 1 base, with 12 bases between them. This CDR3 region has 14 residues.

V is TRBV5-6 and J is TRBJ2-7; TRBD1 is a possible D gene (6 bases). This TCR was recovered from a human patient who received a combined kidney and bone marrow transplant. Some T cells may be graft donor cells. Sequences were derived from CD4+ T cells from blood (PBMCs), sampled 6 months after the transplant. CDR3 DNA sequence: TGTGCCAGCAGCCCGGGACACCCGTCCTACGAGCAGTACTTC. This codes for CASSPGHPSYEQYF.